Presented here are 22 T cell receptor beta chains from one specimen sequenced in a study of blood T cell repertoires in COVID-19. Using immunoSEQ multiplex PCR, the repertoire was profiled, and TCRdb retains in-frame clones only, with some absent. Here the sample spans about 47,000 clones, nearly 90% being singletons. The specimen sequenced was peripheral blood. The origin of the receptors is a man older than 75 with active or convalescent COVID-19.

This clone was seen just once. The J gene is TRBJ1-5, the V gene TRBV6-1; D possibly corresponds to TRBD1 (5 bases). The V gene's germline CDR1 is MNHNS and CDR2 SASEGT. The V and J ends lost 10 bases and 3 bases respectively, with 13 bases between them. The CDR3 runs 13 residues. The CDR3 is CATRKGNNQPQHF. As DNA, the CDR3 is TGTGCCACGCGGAAGGGGAACAATCAGCCCCAGCATTTT.

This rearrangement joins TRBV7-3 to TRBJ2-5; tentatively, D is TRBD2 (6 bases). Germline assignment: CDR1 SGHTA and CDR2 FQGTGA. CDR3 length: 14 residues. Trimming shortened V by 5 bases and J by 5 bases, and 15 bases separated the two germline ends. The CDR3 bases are TGTGCCAGCAGCCAAAACGGGGGAACGGAGACCCAGTACTTC. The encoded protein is CASSQNGGTETQYF.

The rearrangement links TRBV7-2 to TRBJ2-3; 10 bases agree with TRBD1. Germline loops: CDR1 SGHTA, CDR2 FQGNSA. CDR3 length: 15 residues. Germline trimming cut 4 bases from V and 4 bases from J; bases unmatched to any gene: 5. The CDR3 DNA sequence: TGTGCCAGCAGCTCCGACAGGGGGCTGGCAGATACGCAGTATTTT. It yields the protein CASSSDRGLADTQYF. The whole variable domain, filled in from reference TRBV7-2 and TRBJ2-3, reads GAGVSQSPSNKVTEKGKDVELRCDPISGHTALYWYRQSLGQGLEFLIYFQGNSAPDKSGLPSDRFSAERTGGSVSTLTIQRTQQEDSAVYLCASSSDRGLADTQYFGPGTRLTVL.

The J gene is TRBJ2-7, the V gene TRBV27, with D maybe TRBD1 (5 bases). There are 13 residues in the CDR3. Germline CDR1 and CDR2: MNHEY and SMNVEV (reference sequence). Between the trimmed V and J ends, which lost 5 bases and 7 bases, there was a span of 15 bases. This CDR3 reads CASSPSHRNEQYF. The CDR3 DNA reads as TGTGCCAGCAGTCCCTCCCACAGGAATGAGCAGTACTTC.

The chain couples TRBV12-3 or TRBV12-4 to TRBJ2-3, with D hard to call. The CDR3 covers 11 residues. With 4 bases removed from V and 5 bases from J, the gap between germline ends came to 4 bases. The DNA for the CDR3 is TGTGCCAGCAGTTCAGAAGATACGCAGTATTTT. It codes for CASSSEDTQYF.

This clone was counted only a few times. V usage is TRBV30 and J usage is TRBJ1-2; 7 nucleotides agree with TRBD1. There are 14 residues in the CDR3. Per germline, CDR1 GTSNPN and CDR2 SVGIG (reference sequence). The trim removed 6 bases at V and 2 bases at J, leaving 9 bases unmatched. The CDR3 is CACPKGQFNYGYTF. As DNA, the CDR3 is TGTGCCTGCCCTAAGGGACAGTTCAACTATGGCTACACCTTC.

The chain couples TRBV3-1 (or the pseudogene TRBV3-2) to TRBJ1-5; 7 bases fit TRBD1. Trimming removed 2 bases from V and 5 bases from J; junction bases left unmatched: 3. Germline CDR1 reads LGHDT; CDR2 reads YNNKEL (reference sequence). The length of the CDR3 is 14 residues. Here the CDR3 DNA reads TGTGCCAGCAGCCAACAGGGGGGTGATCAGCCCCAGCATTTT. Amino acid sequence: CASSQQGGDQPQHF.

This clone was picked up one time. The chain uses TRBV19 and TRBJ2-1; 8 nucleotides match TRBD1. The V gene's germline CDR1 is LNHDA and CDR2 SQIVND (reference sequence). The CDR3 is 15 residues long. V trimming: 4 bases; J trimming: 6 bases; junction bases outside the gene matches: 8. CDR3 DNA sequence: TGTGCCAGTAGTAAATGGGACAGGAAATTCAATGAGCAGTTCTTC. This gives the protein CASSKWDRKFNEQFF.

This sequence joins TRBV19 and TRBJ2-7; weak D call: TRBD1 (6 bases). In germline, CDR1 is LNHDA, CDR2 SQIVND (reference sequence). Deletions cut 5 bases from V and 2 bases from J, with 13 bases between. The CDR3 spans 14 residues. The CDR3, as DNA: TGTGCCAGTAGTTCGCAGGGGCCGACCTACGAGCAGTACTTC. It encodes CASSSQGPTYEQYF.

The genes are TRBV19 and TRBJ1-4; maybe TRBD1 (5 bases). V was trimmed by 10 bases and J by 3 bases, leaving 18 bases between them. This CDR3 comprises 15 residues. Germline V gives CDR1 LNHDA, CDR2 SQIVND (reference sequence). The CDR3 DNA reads TGTGCCACCACTAAGGAGGGGCGGCCTAATGAAAAACTGTTTTTT. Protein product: CATTKEGRPNEKLFF.

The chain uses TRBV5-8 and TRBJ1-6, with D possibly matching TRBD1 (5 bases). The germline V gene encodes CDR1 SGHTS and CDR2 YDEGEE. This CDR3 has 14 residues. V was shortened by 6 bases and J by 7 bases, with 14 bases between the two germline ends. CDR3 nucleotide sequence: TGTGCCAGCACCCGGGACGGGAGGAATTCACCCCTCCACTTT. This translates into CASTRDGRNSPLHF.

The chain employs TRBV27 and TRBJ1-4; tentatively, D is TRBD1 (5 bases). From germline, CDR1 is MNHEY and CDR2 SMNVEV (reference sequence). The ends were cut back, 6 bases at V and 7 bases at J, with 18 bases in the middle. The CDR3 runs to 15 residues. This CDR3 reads CASSQTGSVGEKLFF. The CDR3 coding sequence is TGTGCCAGCAGCCAAACAGGCTCGGTAGGTGAAAAACTGTTTTTT.

The CDR3 reads CASSPQGTEIAGGYTF. The CDR3 DNA follows: TGTGCCAGCTCACCACAGGGGACCGAGATAGCGGGCGGCTACACCTTC. The V and J genes are TRBV18 and TRBJ1-2, with a possible D match to TRBD1 (5 bases). The CDR3 sequence is 16 residues long. The V end lost 1 base, the J end lost 8 bases, and 20 bases lay between the germline ends. The germline V gene encodes CDR1 KGHSH and CDR2 LQKENI.

DNA for the CDR3: TGTGCCAGCAGTGAAGGGGGCTCCGGGACTGAAGCTTTCTTT. This codes for CASSEGGSGTEAFF. V gene TRBV6-1 combines with J gene TRBJ1-1; a possible D gene is TRBD1 (5 bases). This CDR3 is built from 14 residues. V shed 1 base and J shed 5 bases, with 11 bases lying between them. CDR1 MNHNS and CDR2 SASEGT come from the germline V gene.

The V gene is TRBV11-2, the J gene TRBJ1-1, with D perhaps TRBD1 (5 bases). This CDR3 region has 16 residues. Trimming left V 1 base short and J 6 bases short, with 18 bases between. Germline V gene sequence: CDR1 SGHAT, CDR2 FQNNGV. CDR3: CASSLVAGDPTAEAFF. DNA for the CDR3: TGTGCCAGCAGCTTAGTAGCGGGGGACCCGACCGCTGAAGCTTTCTTT.

The CDR3 nucleotides are TGTGCCAGCAGCCTTTATTCCTCCTACGAGCAGTACTTC. This codes for CASSLYSSYEQYF. V gene TRBV4-2 combines with J gene TRBJ2-7, with D hard to call. Germline V gene lookup returns CDR1 LGHNA and CDR2 YNFKEQ. This CDR3 has 13 amino acids. Trimming left V 4 bases short and J 0 bases short, with 7 bases between.

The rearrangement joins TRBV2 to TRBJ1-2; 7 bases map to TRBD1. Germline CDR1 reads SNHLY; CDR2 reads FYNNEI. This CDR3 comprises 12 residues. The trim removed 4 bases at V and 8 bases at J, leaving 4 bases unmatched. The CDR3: CASSGQGGGYTF. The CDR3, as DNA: TGTGCCAGCAGTGGACAGGGAGGCGGCTACACCTTC.

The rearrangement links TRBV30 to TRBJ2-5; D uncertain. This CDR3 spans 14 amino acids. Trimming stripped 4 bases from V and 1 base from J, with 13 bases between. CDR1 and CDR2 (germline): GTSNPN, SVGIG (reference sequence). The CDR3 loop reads CAWIKRGSQETQYF. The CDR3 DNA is TGTGCCTGGATTAAGAGAGGCAGCCAAGAGACCCAGTACTTC.

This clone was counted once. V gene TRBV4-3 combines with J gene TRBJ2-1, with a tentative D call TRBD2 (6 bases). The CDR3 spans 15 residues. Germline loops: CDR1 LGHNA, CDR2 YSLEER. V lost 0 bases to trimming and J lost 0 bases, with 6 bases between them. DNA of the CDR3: TGCGCCAGCAGCCAAGACGGGAGCTCCTACAATGAGCAGTTCTTC. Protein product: CASSQDGSSYNEQFF.

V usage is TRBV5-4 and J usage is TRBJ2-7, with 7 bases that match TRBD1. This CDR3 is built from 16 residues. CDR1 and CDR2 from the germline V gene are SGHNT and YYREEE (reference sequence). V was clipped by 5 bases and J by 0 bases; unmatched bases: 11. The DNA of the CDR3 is TGTGCCAGCAGTACCCCCCGGGACAGAAGCTCCTACGAGCAGTACTTC. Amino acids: CASSTPRDRSSYEQYF.

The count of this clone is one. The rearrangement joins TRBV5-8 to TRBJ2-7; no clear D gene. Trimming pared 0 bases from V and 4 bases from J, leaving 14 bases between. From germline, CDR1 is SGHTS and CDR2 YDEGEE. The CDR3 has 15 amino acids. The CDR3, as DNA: TGTGCCAGCAGCTTGGGGGTGATCCCAGGTTACGAGCAGTACTTC. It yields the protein CASSLGVIPGYEQYF. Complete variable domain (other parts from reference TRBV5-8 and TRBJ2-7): EAGVTQSPTHLIKTRGQQATLRCSPISGHTSVYWYQQALGLGLQFLLWYDEGEERNRGNFPPRFSGRQFPNYSSELNVNALELEDSALYLCASSLGVIPGYEQYFGPGTRLTVT.

The CDR3 spells CASSPQGVENQPQHF. CDR3 bases: TGTGCCAGCAGTCCGCAGGGGGTAGAAAATCAGCCCCAGCATTTT. This chain links TRBV6-5 with TRBJ1-5, with 7 bases lining up with TRBD1. CDR1 and CDR2 from the germline V gene are MNHEY and SVGAGI. V trimming: 5 bases; J trimming: 4 bases; junction bases outside the gene matches: 8. This CDR3 is built from 15 residues.